Listed here are 13 T cell receptor beta chains from one sample, sequenced in a study of T-cell memory formation after mild COVID-19. TCRdb re-analysed the 5' RACE reads in MiXCR, keeping a single row per CDR3 protein. Among 140,000 to 150,000 distinct CDR3 sequences listed, roughly 24% were seen once. Sequenced: PBMCs or a T cell subset sorted from them (not recorded which). The source of these receptors is an adult woman who had mild COVID-19 (a few samples of this study predate the infection). Cell type and time point are not known.

The rearrangement joins TRBV6-5 to TRBJ1-2; the D gene is possibly TRBD1 (5 bases). Deletions cut 7 bases from V and 4 bases from J, with 19 bases between. Looked up from germline, CDR1 is MNHEY and CDR2 is SVGAGI. The CDR3 spans 15 residues. CDR3 residues: CASIGRDWRAYGYTF. In DNA, the CDR3 is TGTGCCAGCATCGGCCGGGACTGGCGGGCCTATGGCTACACCTTC.

This clonotype was seen more than once but under ten times. The J gene is TRBJ1-6, the V gene TRBV12-3 or TRBV12-4; possibly TRBD1 for D (5 bases). V lost 11 bases, J lost 9 bases, and 14 bases lay in between. This CDR3 contains 12 residues. The CDR3 here is CASRGEGSPLHF. CDR3 in DNA: TGTGCCTCCCGGGGGGAGGGTTCACCCCTCCACTTT.

This clonotype was counted between two and nine times. The CDR3 reads CASSPARRTEAFF. The CDR3 DNA is TGTGCCAGCAGCCCCGCCAGGAGAACTGAAGCTTTCTTT. The V and J genes are TRBV9 and TRBJ1-1; D is unresolved. V was clipped by 4 bases and J by 5 bases, with 12 bases between them. CDR1 and CDR2 from the germline V gene are SGDLS and YYNGEE. The CDR3 spans 13 residues.

The J gene is TRBJ1-1, the V gene TRBV6-5, with D maybe TRBD1 (6 bases). Deletions cut 6 bases from V and 1 base from J, with 15 bases between. The CDR3 is 15 residues long. Germline CDR1 is MNHEY and CDR2 is SVGAGI. The CDR3 nucleotides are TGTGCCAGCAGACCCTTGGAGGGGGGGAACACTGAAGCTTTCTTT. The encoded protein is CASRPLEGGNTEAFF.

J is TRBJ2-7 and V is TRBV27; TRBD1 matches 9 bases. In germline, CDR1 is MNHEY, CDR2 SMNVEV (reference sequence). The CDR3 sequence is 15 residues long. The V gene end was trimmed by 4 bases and the J gene end by 1 base; junction bases not matched to a gene: 5. The CDR3 sequence is CASSSGTGTSYEQYF. The CDR3 region has the DNA TGTGCCAGCAGTTCCGGGACAGGGACGTCCTACGAGCAGTACTTC.

The V gene is TRBV27, the J gene TRBJ2-5; no reliable D call. The V gene lost 4 bases and the J gene lost 0 bases, with 6 bases spanning the gap. This CDR3 is built from 13 residues. Germline V gives CDR1 MNHEY, CDR2 SMNVEV (reference sequence). Written as DNA, the CDR3 is TGTGCCAGCAGTTCCCTCTACCAAGAGACCCAGTACTTC. This gives the protein CASSSLYQETQYF.

This clonotype was found a few times. The chain links TRBV7-9 to TRBJ1-2, with TRBD1 as a possible D gene (5 bases). Trimming cost V 4 bases and J 5 bases, with 8 bases left between them. This CDR3 contains 12 residues. Germline V lookup: CDR1 SEHNR, CDR2 FQNEAQ (reference sequence). CDR3 in DNA: TGTGCCAGCAGCTCTAGACAGTATGGCTACACCTTC. It encodes CASSSRQYGYTF.

V usage is TRBV24-1 and J usage is TRBJ1-2, with 9 positions matching TRBD1. The germline V gene encodes CDR1 KGHDR and CDR2 SFDVKD. CDR3 length equals 15 residues. Trimming took 4 bases from V and 8 from J; bases not matched to a gene: 10. The chain's CDR3 is CATSDPGQGSGGYTF. The CDR3 DNA reads as TGTGCCACCAGTGACCCGGGACAGGGATCGGGCGGCTACACCTTC.

The CDR3 region is CASSQDRGAQTYEQYF. In nucleotides, the CDR3 is TGCGCCAGCAGCCAAGATCGTGGCGCCCAGACCTACGAGCAGTACTTC. The chain links TRBV4-1 to TRBJ2-7; D remains ambiguous. This CDR3 has 16 amino acids. V dropped 0 bases and J dropped 2 bases, with 14 bases sitting between them. Germline CDR1 is MGHRA and CDR2 is YSYEKL.

This clonotype was seen only once. V gene TRBV7-9 combines with J gene TRBJ2-3; no clear D. CDR3 length: 13 amino acids. CDR1 is SEHNR, CDR2 FQNEAQ, per germline (reference sequence). V shed 8 bases and J shed 2 bases, with 11 bases lying between them. CDR3 sequence reads: CASPPATTDTQYF. The CDR3 nucleotides are TGTGCCAGCCCCCCAGCGACCACAGATACGCAGTATTTT.

This clonotype was seen a handful of times. The chain recombines TRBV7-9 with TRBJ2-3; TRBD1 matches at 10 bases. This CDR3 spans 15 amino acids. Trimming took 5 bases from V and 4 from J; bases not matched to a gene: 6. The germline gives CDR1 SEHNR, CDR2 FQNEAQ (reference sequence). The CDR3 sequence: CASSTGTGDADTQYF. Here the CDR3 DNA reads TGTGCCAGCAGCACCGGGACAGGGGACGCAGATACGCAGTATTTT.

In this sample, this clonotype turned up a few times. This chain connects TRBV27 to TRBJ2-3; D may be TRBD2 (5 bases). CDR1 and CDR2 (germline): MNHEY, SMNVEV (reference sequence). Between the trimmed V and J ends, which lost 11 bases and 2 bases, there was a span of 11 bases. The CDR3 loop spans 12 amino acids. CDR3 in DNA: TGTGCCTGTGGGGAGATCACAGATACGCAGTATTTT. Encoded protein: CACGEITDTQYF.

The chain employs TRBV20-1 and TRBJ2-1; 10 bases are a match to TRBD2. Trimming cost V 0 bases and J 6 bases; bases outside gene matches: 5. CDR3 length: 15 residues. Germline V gene sequence: CDR1 DFQATT, CDR2 SNEGSKA (reference sequence). The CDR3 sequence is CSARDIAGGPNEQFF. Here the CDR3 DNA reads TGCAGTGCTAGAGATATAGCGGGGGGCCCCAATGAGCAGTTCTTC.